The sequence of this T cell receptor beta chain was determined in a study of Graves' ophthalmopathy and Graves' hyperthyroidism. The authors amplified TCR beta CDR3 regions, and they did so from RNA transcripts for repertoire sequencing. Amplification began with first-round RT-PCR using HTBI primers, then second-round multiplex PCR was performed. MiXCR, run by TCRdb on the multiplex PCR reads, gives a single entry per CDR3 protein. The table shows around 1,000,000 distinct CDR3 sequences, with 36% occurring only once. V lost 8 bases to trimming and J lost 7 bases; unmatched junction nucleotides: 2. This CDR3 has 11 residues. The V gene's germline CDR1 is ENHRY and CDR2 SYGVKD.

The chain employs TRBV10-3 and TRBJ1-2; 9 bases map to TRBD1. The sample was peripheral blood or thyroid tissue (not recorded which). This clonotype was obtained from an adult man with Graves' hyperthyroidism. The CDR3 sequence is CAIRDRAGYTF. For the CDR3, the DNA is TGTGCCATCCGGGACAGGGCTGGCTACACCTTC.